This T cell receptor beta chain was profiled in a study of blood T cell repertoires in COVID-19. The wider study: Both acute and convalescent COVID-19 samples were obtained from the United States, Italy and Spain. T cells, B-cell-depleted T cells, or PBMCs supplied cDNA or gDNA.

Authors' methods: It was from reference gene primer amplification that nucleated cell counts were estimated. Assay: immunoSEQ multiplex PCR; the TCRdb copy retains only in-frame clones and omits some. V, J and clone size derive from that table, while D and trimming were established from the DNA sequence. The top ten clones hold roughly 4.8% of a sample with around 140,000 clones, more than 80% of them seen once. The germline V gene has CDR1 ENHRY and CDR2 SYGVKD. The length of the CDR3 is 18 residues. Between the trimmed V and J ends, which lost 0 bases and 10 bases, there was a span of 26 bases. Material for sequencing was peripheral blood. This clonotype was obtained from a human donor in a cohort sampled during active COVID-19. This sequence joins TRBV10-3 and TRBJ2-3; D may be TRBD2 (6 bases). CDR3 residues: CAISESTGARRGSDAQYF. As DNA, the CDR3 is TGTGCCATCAGTGAGTCGACCGGGGCACGGAGGGGTAGTGATGCGCAGTATTTT.